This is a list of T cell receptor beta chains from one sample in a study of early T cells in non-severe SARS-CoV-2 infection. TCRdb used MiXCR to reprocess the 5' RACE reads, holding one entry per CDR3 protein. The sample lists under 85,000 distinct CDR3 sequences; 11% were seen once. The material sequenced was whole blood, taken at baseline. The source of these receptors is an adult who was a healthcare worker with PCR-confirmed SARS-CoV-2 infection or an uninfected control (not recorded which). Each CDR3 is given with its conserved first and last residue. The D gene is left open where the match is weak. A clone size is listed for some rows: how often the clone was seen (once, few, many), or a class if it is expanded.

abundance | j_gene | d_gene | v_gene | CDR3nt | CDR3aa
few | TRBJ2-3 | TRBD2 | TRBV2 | TGTGCCAGCAATCTACTAGCGGGGGGAACAGATACGCAGTATTTT | CASNLLAGGTDTQYF
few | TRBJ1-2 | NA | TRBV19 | TGTGCCAGTAGTATGAGGAGACAATCTAACTATGGCTACACCTTC | CASSMRRQSNYGYTF
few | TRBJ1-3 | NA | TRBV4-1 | TGCGCCAGCAGCCAAACTGAAAACACCATATATTTT | CASSQTENTIYF
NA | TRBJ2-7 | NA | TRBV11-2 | TGTGCCAGCAGCCTCCGGGGGCCCTACGAGCAGTACTTC | CASSLRGPYEQYF
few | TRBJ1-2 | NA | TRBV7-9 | TGTGCCAGCAGCTTCGGTGACTATGGCTACACCTTC | CASSFGDYGYTF
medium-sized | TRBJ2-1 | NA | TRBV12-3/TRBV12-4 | TGTGCCAGCAGTAAAGTAGTACCGACCTACAATGAGCAGTTCTTC | CASSKVVPTYNEQFF
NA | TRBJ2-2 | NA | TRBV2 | TGTGCCAGTCGACAGGCCTTGAACACCGGGGAGCTGTTTTTT | CASRQALNTGELFF
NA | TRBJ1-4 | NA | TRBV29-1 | TGCAGCGTTGGGGAGGATAATGAAAAACTGTTTTTT | CSVGEDNEKLFF
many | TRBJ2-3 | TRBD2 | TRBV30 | TGTGCCTGGACGACTAGCGGGGGCTCAGATACGCAGTATTTT | CAWTTSGGSDTQYF
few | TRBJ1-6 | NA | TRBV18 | TGTGCCAGCTCACCATCCGGGCCGAATAATTCACCCCTCCACTTT | CASSPSGPNNSPLHF
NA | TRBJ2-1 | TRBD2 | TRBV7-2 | TGTGCCAGCAGCCAGGGACTAGCGGAGTACAATGAGCAGTTCTTC | CASSQGLAEYNEQFF
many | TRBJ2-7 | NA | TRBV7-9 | TGTGCCAGCAGCTTAGCGGACGGACCCTACGAGCAGTACTTC | CASSLADGPYEQYF
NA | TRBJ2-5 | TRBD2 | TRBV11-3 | TGTGCCAGCAGCCGAACTCTAGCGGGAGTGTCAGAGACCCAGTACTTC | CASSRTLAGVSETQYF
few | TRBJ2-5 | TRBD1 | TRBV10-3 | TGTGCCATCAGTGGGGGGACAGGCCAAGAGACCCAGTACTTC | CAISGGTGQETQYF
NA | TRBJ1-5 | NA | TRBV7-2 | TGTGCCAGCAGCTTAAAAGGACGATATAGCAATCAGCCCCAGCATTTT | CASSLKGRYSNQPQHF
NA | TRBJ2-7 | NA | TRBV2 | TGTGCCAGCAGTGGACAGAAGCAGTACTTC | CASSGQKQYF
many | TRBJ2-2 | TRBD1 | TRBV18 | TGTGCCAGCTCGCGTACCGGGACAGTGAACACCGGGGAGCTGTTTTTT | CASSRTGTVNTGELFF
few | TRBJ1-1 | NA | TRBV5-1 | TGCGCCAGCAGCTTGCTGGCTACGAACACTGAAGCTTTCTTT | CASSLLATNTEAFF
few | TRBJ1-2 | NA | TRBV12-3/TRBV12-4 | TGTGCCAGCAGTAGGAGCTATGGCTACACCTTC | CASSRSYGYTF
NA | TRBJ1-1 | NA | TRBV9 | TGTGCCAGCAGCCAACAAGTGAACACTGAAGCTTTCTTT | CASSQQVNTEAFF
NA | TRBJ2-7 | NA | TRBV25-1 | TGTGCCAGCAGTGAACCCTGGGGTTACGAGCAGTACTTC | CASSEPWGYEQYF
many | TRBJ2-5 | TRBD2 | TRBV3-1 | TGTGCCAGCAGCCCGGGGACTAGCGGGGCGTTGCCACTAGAGACCCAGTACTTC | CASSPGTSGALPLETQYF
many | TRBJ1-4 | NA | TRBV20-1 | TGCAGTGCTAGATTGACAGCTGGAGAAAAACTGTTTTTT | CSARLTAGEKLFF
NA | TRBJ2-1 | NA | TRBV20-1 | TGCAGTGCCTACTACAATGAGCAGTTCTTC | CSAYYNEQFF
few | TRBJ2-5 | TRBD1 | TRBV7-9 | TGTGCCAGCAGCTTTTCGACAGGGGAAGAGACCCAGTACTTC | CASSFSTGEETQYF
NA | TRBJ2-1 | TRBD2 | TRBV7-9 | TGTGCCAGCAGCCCGCCATGGACTAGCGGGACAAATGAGCAGTTCTTC | CASSPPWTSGTNEQFF
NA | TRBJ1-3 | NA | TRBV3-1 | TGTGCCAGCAGCCAAGATCTATCCACCGTAAACACCATATATTTT | CASSQDLSTVNTIYF
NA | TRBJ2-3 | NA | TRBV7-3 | TGTGCCAGCAGCTTAAATGAAGGAGATACGCAGTATTTT | CASSLNEGDTQYF
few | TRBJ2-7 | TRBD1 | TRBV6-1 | TGTGCCAGCAGTGAAGAAGGGACAGGGGTCTACGAGCAGTACTTC | CASSEEGTGVYEQYF
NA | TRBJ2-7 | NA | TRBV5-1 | TGCGCCAGCAGCTTGTCGGAACCCTCTTTGGAGCAGTACTTC | CASSLSEPSLEQYF
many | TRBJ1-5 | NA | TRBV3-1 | TGTGCCAGCAGCCGGGACGGACTAAATCAGCCCCAGCATTTT | CASSRDGLNQPQHF
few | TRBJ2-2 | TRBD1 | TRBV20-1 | TGCAGTGCTAGAGATATAAAAACAGGGGAGTCCGGGGAGCTGTTTTTT | CSARDIKTGESGELFF
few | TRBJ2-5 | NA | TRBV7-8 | TGTGCCAGCAGCTTCTATCCGGAGACCCAGTACTTC | CASSFYPETQYF
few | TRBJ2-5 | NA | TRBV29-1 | TGCAGCGAGGGACACGGAGAGACCCAGTACTTC | CSEGHGETQYF
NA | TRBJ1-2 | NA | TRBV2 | TGTGCCAGCAGTGAGCGGGCGGATGGCTACACCTTC | CASSERADGYTF
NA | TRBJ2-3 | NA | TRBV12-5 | TGTGCTAGTGGCCCTGCGGGACAGAACACAGATACGCAGTATTTT | CASGPAGQNTDTQYF
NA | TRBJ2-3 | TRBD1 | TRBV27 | TGTGCCAGCAGCCAGGACAGGCTCACAGATACGCAGTATTTT | CASSQDRLTDTQYF
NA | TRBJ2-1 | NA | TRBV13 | TGTGCCAGCAGGTCACAGGGAAAGGAGCAGTTCTTC | CASRSQGKEQFF
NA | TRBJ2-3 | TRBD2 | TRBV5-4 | TGTGCCAGCGGACCCAAGCGGGAGGGCCCCACAGATACGCAGTATTTT | CASGPKREGPTDTQYF
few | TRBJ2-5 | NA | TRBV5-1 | TGCGCCAGCAGCTTCCCAGACCAAGAGACCCAGTACTTC | CASSFPDQETQYF
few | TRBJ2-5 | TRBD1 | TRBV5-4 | TGTGCCAGCAGCTCCATGGGGAGACAGGGAGAGACCCAGTACTTC | CASSSMGRQGETQYF
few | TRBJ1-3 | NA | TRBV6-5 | TGTGCCAGCAGTACCGGGGGGGATGGAAACACCATATATTTT | CASSTGGDGNTIYF
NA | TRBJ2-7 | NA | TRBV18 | TGTGCCAGCTCACCAGCCGGCTACGAGCAGTACTTC | CASSPAGYEQYF
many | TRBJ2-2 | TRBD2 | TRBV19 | TGTGCCAGTACGCGCGGGAGGACCGGGGAGCTGTTTTTT | CASTRGRTGELFF
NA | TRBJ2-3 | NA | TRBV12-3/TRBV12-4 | TGTGCCAGCAGGGGACTAGGGTTACAGGGGGCTAGCACAGATACGCAGTATTTT | CASRGLGLQGASTDTQYF
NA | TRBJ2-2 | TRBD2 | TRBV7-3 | TGTGCCAGCAGCTCCCCTAGCGGCACCGGGGAGCTGTTTTTT | CASSSPSGTGELFF
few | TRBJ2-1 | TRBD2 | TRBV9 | TGTGCCAGCAGCGTAGAGGTTAGCGGGGAAGGTGAGCAGTTCTTC | CASSVEVSGEGEQFF
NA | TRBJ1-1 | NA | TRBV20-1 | TGCAGTGCTAGAGATACAGGAAAAATGACTGAAGCTTTCTTT | CSARDTGKMTEAFF
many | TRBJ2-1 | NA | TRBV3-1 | TGTGCCAGCAAGAGAGGGACTGACGGTGATCCCAATGAGCAGTTCTTC | CASKRGTDGDPNEQFF
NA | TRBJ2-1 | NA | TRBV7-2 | TGTGCCAGCAGCTCCCCAACAACCCCGAGGAGCGAGCATTACAATGAGCAGTTCTTC | CASSSPTTPRSEHYNEQFF
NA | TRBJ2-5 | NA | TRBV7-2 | TGTGCCAGCAGCCAGCGAAGGAGTGAGACCCAGTACTTC | CASSQRRSETQYF
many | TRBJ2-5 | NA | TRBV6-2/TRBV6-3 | TGTGCCAGCCTCCCCTACATTCCTCAAGAGACCCAGTACTTC | CASLPYIPQETQYF
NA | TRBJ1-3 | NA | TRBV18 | TGTGCCAGCTCACCTATCTGGCAGGGTCTCGGAAACACCATATATTTT | CASSPIWQGLGNTIYF
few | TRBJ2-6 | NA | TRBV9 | TGTGCCAGCAGTTGGGGCTCTGGGGCCAACGTCCTGACTTTC | CASSWGSGANVLTF
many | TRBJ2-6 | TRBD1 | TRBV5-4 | TGTGCCAGCAGCAAAGGACAGGGCCCGGCCAACGTCCTGACTTTC | CASSKGQGPANVLTF
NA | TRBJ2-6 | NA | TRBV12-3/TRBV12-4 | TGTGCCAGCAGTTTTTGGAGGCCTGGGGCCAACGTCCTGACTTTC | CASSFWRPGANVLTF
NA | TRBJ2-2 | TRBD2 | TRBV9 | TGTGCCAGCAGTAAGGGGGGACTAGCGGGAGTGTTTTCCGGGGAGCTGTTTTTT | CASSKGGLAGVFSGELFF
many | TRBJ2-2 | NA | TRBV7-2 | TGTGCCAGCAGCTTCGGAGCCGACACCGGGGAGCTGTTTTTT | CASSFGADTGELFF